Listed here are 18 T cell receptor beta chains from one sample, sequenced in a study of blood T cells in healthy people across ages. Primed by a sample-barcoded 5' primer and a J-beta primer mix, a second PCR proceeded for roughly 7 to 12 cycles. TCRdb reprocessed the 5' RACE reads via MiXCR and lists one record per CDR3 protein. The sample carries roughly 640,000 distinct CDR3 sequences, about 30% recorded once. Sequencing input: blood. The source of these receptors is a woman aged 80 or older in good health.

On this clonotype: It may be a read error: a sequence one base away is much more abundant. J is TRBJ2-3 and V is TRBV11-2, with D possibly matching TRBD2 (5 bases). CDR1 SGHAT and CDR2 FQNNGV come from the germline V gene. The CDR3 extends over 14 amino acids. DNA for the CDR3: TGTGCCAGCAGTAGAGGCGGGTACACAGATGCGCAGTATTTT. Protein product: CASSRGGYTDAQYF.

This clonotype was detected a few times. Its ends do not fully match the called genes, so a read error is possible. V and J are TRBV6-2 or TRBV6-3 and TRBJ2-1; TRBD2 matches at 7 bases. The CDR3 has 14 residues. Germline lookup yields CDR1 MNHEY and CDR2 SVGEGT. In DNA form, the CDR3 reads TGTGCCAGGTGCGGGGGACGCTCCTACGATGAACAGTTCTTC. Protein sequence: CARCGGRSYDEQFF.

A few counts support this clonotype. The chain recombines TRBV6-6 with TRBJ2-5; TRBD2 matches 7 bases. Germline CDR1 reads MNHNY; CDR2 reads SVGAGI (reference sequence). J was trimmed by 5 bases and V by 7 bases; bases with no gene match: 7. The CDR3 loop spans 13 amino acids. The CDR3: CASTSWRGETQYF. CDR3 DNA sequence: TGTGCCAGCACCAGTTGGCGGGGGGAGACCCAGTACTTC.

This clonotype was observed at least ten times. The rearrangement uses TRBV6-5 and TRBJ2-7; D may match TRBD1 or TRBD2 (6 bases each). Germline CDR1 MNHEY, CDR2 SVGAGI. V lost 6 bases and J 2 bases, leaving 14 bases between the germline ends. The CDR3 sequence is 14 residues long. CDR3: CASSPRGTTYEQYF. As DNA, the CDR3 is TGTGCCAGCAGCCCCCGGGGGACAACCTACGAGCAGTACTTC.

The chain is built from TRBV7-9 and TRBJ1-4, with 10 positions matching TRBD1. The CDR3 runs 17 residues. In germline, CDR1 is SEHNR, CDR2 FQNEAQ (reference sequence). Germline trimming cut 5 bases from V and 3 bases from J; bases unmatched to any gene: 9. CDR3 sequence: CASSLPRQGAANEKLFF. CDR3 DNA sequence: TGTGCCAGCAGCCTCCCGCGACAGGGGGCAGCTAATGAAAAACTGTTTTTT.

This clonotype was counted many times. V is TRBV6-1 and J is TRBJ2-7; 8 positions match TRBD1. Germline V gives CDR1 MNHNS, CDR2 SASEGT. The CDR3 runs to 13 residues. Trimming cost V 4 bases and J 5 bases; bases outside gene matches: 4. CDR3 amino acids: CASSGQGLNEQYF. The CDR3 nucleotides are TGTGCCAGCAGTGGACAGGGGCTCAACGAGCAGTACTTC.

V usage is TRBV11-2 and J usage is TRBJ1-5; no definite D call. Trimming cost V 6 bases and J 9 bases, with 15 bases left between them. CDR3 length: 13 residues. The germline gives CDR1 SGHAT, CDR2 FQNNGV. The chain's CDR3 is CASSWTSQGPQHF. The CDR3 DNA follows: TGTGCCAGCAGTTGGACCTCCCAAGGGCCCCAGCATTTT.

To note about this clonotype: With a much larger clone just one base away, this may be a read error. The rearrangement uses TRBV6-5 and TRBJ1-1; the D is unclear. There are 13 residues in the CDR3. Looked up from germline, CDR1 is MNHEY and CDR2 is SVGAGI. The V end lost 4 bases, the J end lost 4 bases, and 10 bases lay between the germline ends. CDR3 nucleotide sequence: TGTGCCAGCAGTTTTTGGGGTGGCACTGAAGCTTTCTTT. Protein product: CASSFWGGTEAFF.

This clonotype was recorded at least ten times. The genes are TRBV4-3 and TRBJ2-1; D might be TRBD2 (6 bases). Germline V gives CDR1 LGHNA, CDR2 YSLEER. CDR3 length equals 17 residues. The V end was cut by 0 bases, the J end by 0 bases, with 12 bases between. CDR3 bases: TGCGCCAGCAGCCAAGACATCGGGAGTAGCTCCTACAATGAGCAGTTCTTC. Translated: CASSQDIGSSSYNEQFF.

In regard to this clonotype: A much bigger clone sits one base away, suggesting this may be a read error. The chain employs TRBV18 and TRBJ2-1; 7 bases match TRBD1. Near its end, the DNA agrees better with TRBJ2-7, so the J call may be wrong. The V gene's germline CDR1 is KGHSH and CDR2 LQKENI. This CDR3 is 13 amino acids long. The CDR3 sequence is CASSVDRANEQYF. In DNA form, the CDR3 reads TGTGCCAGCTCGGTCGACAGGGCCAATGAGCAGTACTTC.

This clonotype was seen many times. The chain has TRBV25-1 and TRBJ2-7; D remains unclear. The CDR3 is made up of 12 amino acids. Between the trimmed V and J ends, which lost 10 bases and 3 bases, there was a span of 13 bases. CDR1 MGHDK and CDR2 SYGVNS come from the germline V gene. DNA of the CDR3: TGTGCCACCCACTCAGACTTCTACGAGCAGTACTTC. As protein: CATHSDFYEQYF.

This clonotype was seen many times. Written as DNA, the CDR3 is TGTGCCAGCAGTGAAGCGAGCGGGGCAGGAGCCTACGAGCAGTACTTC. Translation gives CASSEASGAGAYEQYF. V usage is TRBV6-1 and J usage is TRBJ2-7, with 7 bases that match TRBD2. The V segment lost 0 bases and the J segment 2 bases; nucleotides outside the gene matches: 7. The CDR3 runs 16 residues. Germline V lookup: CDR1 MNHNS, CDR2 SASEGT.

About this clonotype: A much larger clonotype is one base distant, so this may be a read error. This chain joins TRBV9 and TRBJ2-7; 9 bases map to TRBD1. The J segment lost 5 bases and the V segment lost 3 bases, leaving 6 bases of the junction unmatched. Germline CDR1 is SGDLS and CDR2 is YYNGEE. The CDR3 length is 14 residues. Here the CDR3 DNA reads TGTGCCAGCAGCGGGGACAGGGCCCCTCACGAGCAGTACTTC. Protein product: CASSGDRAPHEQYF.

In this sample, this clonotype turned up a few times. The rearrangement links TRBV4-1 to TRBJ1-1; D is possibly TRBD1 (5 bases). V lost 4 bases to trimming and J lost 1 base, with 13 bases between them. The CDR3 runs to 15 residues. Germline V gives CDR1 MGHRA, CDR2 YSYEKL. CDR3 sequence: CASSPILGGNTEAFF. The DNA of the CDR3 is TGCGCCAGCAGCCCCATCTTGGGGGGGAACACTGAAGCTTTCTTT.

There are many counts of this clonotype. The genes are TRBV20-1 and TRBJ2-3, with TRBD1 identical over 7 bases. The germline gives CDR1 DFQATT, CDR2 SNEGSKA (reference sequence). CDR3 length: 17 amino acids. V lost 6 bases, J lost 2 bases, and 17 bases stayed unmatched. The CDR3 nucleotides are TGCAGTGCCAGCAAACTCCAACAGGGGCACTACACAGATACGCAGTATTTT. Translated: CSASKLQQGHYTDTQYF.

Many counts were recorded for this clonotype. This chain joins TRBV4-3 and TRBJ2-7; D is uncertain. Germline V gene lookup returns CDR1 LGHNA and CDR2 YSLEER. This CDR3 is built from 14 residues. V was shortened by 4 bases and J by 5 bases, with 15 bases between the two germline ends. Here the CDR3 DNA reads TGCGCCAGCAGCCCTACCCTAGGAGCCCACGAGCAGTACTTC. It encodes CASSPTLGAHEQYF.

Concerning this clonotype: It may be a read error: a sequence one base away is much more abundant. The rearrangement uses TRBV20-1 and TRBJ2-7, with TRBD1 matching over 12 bases. The J call may not be correct, given that the DNA end is closer to TRBJ2-5. The germline V gene encodes CDR1 DFQATT and CDR2 SNEGSKA (reference sequence). This CDR3 has 16 residues. CDR3 protein: CSARSGQGALEETQYF. CDR3 DNA: TGCAGTGCTAGATCGGGACAGGGGGCATTGGAGGAGACCCAGTACTTC.

The rearrangement links TRBV28 to TRBJ1-2, with 12 nucleotides matching TRBD1. The ends lost 5 bases at V and 7 bases at J; junction bases unmatched: 11. Germline values: CDR1 MDHEN, CDR2 SYDVKM. CDR3 length: 16 amino acids. The CDR3, as DNA: TGTGCCAGCAGTCTCGCCGGGACAGGGGGCGCACGTGGCTACACCTTC. Translated: CASSLAGTGGARGYTF.